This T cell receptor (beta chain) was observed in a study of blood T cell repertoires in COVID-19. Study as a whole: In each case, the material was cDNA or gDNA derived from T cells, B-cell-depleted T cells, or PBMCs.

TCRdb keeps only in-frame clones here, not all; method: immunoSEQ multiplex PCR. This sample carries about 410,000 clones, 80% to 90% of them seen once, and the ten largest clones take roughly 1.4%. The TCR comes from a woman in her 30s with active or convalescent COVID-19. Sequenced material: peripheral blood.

The CDR3 nucleotides read TGCACCAGCAGCCCCCGACTCGGGACAGGGGATGAAAAACTGTTTTTT. Its protein is CTSSPRLGTGDEKLFF. The chain joins TRBV1 to TRBJ1-4; TRBD1 reflects the table's D call only, with no check against the DNA. TRBV1 is shown as a pseudogene. The CDR3 consists of 16 residues.